This is a list of T cell receptor beta chains from one sample in a study of blood T cell repertoires in COVID-19. Sequencing was performed with immunoSEQ multiplex PCR; in TCRdb, only in-frame clones are kept and a portion is missing. The profile covers about 100,000 clones, with about 88% appearing a single time and roughly 7.3% taken by the ten largest. Sequences were obtained from peripheral blood. The receptors were gathered from a man between 25 and 39 years old in a cohort sampled during active COVID-19. Each CDR3 is given with its conserved first and last residue. Fields, in order: V gene, clone size, J gene, D gene, CDR3 protein, CDR3 DNA. A D gene is named only where the DNA matches it firmly. Rows give clone size only sometimes, using once, few, many, or a class for an expanded clone.

V gene: TRBV19; clone size: few; J gene: TRBJ1-5; D gene: TRBD1; CDR3 protein: CASSIDRRQGDQPQHF; CDR3 DNA: TGTGCCAGTAGTATAGATCGCCGACAGGGAGATCAGCCCCAGCATTTT
V gene: TRBV9; clone size: -; J gene: TRBJ1-6; D gene: TRBD1; CDR3 protein: CASSVVGTVNSPLHF; CDR3 DNA: TGTGCCAGCAGCGTAGTAGGGACAGTTAATTCACCCCTCCACTTT
V gene: TRBV7-2; clone size: -; J gene: TRBJ1-2; D gene: -; CDR3 protein: CASSSTGTPFGYTF; CDR3 DNA: TGTGCCAGCAGCTCAACAGGGACCCCTTTCGGCTACACCTTC
V gene: TRBV19; clone size: -; J gene: TRBJ2-7; D gene: -; CDR3 protein: CASTPNGDEQYF; CDR3 DNA: TGTGCCAGTACCCCGAACGGAGACGAGCAGTACTTC
V gene: TRBV6-5; clone size: -; J gene: TRBJ1-2; D gene: -; CDR3 protein: CASSPGPRGYGYTF; CDR3 DNA: TGTGCCAGCAGCCCCGGGCCCCGGGGCTATGGCTACACCTTC
V gene: TRBV11-2; clone size: -; J gene: TRBJ1-1; D gene: -; CDR3 protein: CASSTSGVGNTEAFF; CDR3 DNA: TGTGCCAGCAGCACTTCAGGGGTTGGGAACACTGAAGCTTTCTTT
V gene: TRBV6-5; clone size: -; J gene: TRBJ2-5; D gene: TRBD1; CDR3 protein: CAATSGTGGAETQYF; CDR3 DNA: TGTGCCGCCACCAGCGGGACAGGGGGCGCAGAGACCCAGTACTTC
V gene: TRBV5-4; clone size: -; J gene: TRBJ1-2; D gene: -; CDR3 protein: CASSVDKNYGYTF; CDR3 DNA: TGTGCCAGCAGCGTGGACAAGAACTATGGCTACACCTTC
V gene: TRBV18; clone size: -; J gene: TRBJ1-5; D gene: -; CDR3 protein: CASSSGHYSNQPQHF; CDR3 DNA: TGTGCCAGCTCGTCAGGACATTATAGCAATCAGCCCCAGCATTTT
V gene: TRBV7-9; clone size: -; J gene: TRBJ2-3; D gene: -; CDR3 protein: CASSLGGGVTDTQYF; CDR3 DNA: TGTGCCAGCAGCTTAGGCGGCGGAGTCACAGATACGCAGTATTTT
V gene: TRBV19; clone size: -; J gene: TRBJ2-1; D gene: -; CDR3 protein: CASRGSSAINEQFF; CDR3 DNA: TGTGCCAGTAGGGGTAGTAGCGCGATCAATGAGCAGTTCTTC
V gene: TRBV27; clone size: -; J gene: TRBJ2-5; D gene: TRBD2; CDR3 protein: CASSFGSSGGQETQYF; CDR3 DNA: TGTGCCAGCAGTTTTGGCTCTAGCGGGGGGCAAGAGACCCAGTACTTC
V gene: TRBV7-2; clone size: few; J gene: TRBJ1-4; D gene: -; CDR3 protein: CASSPGVGENEKLFF; CDR3 DNA: TGTGCCAGCAGCCCAGGGGTAGGGGAGAATGAAAAACTGTTTTTT
V gene: TRBV7-9; clone size: once; J gene: TRBJ1-4; D gene: TRBD1; CDR3 protein: CASSLTGNNEKLFF; CDR3 DNA: TGTGCCAGCAGCCTGACAGGGAACAATGAAAAACTGTTTTTT
V gene: TRBV4-1; clone size: -; J gene: TRBJ2-7; D gene: TRBD1; CDR3 protein: CASSQDRAPAYEQYF; CDR3 DNA: TGCGCCAGCAGCCAGGACAGGGCACCGGCTTACGAGCAGTACTTC
V gene: TRBV10-3; clone size: -; J gene: TRBJ1-4; D gene: TRBD1; CDR3 protein: CATSRGDGIEQLFF; CDR3 DNA: TGTGCCACTTCCAGGGGGGACGGTATAGAGCAACTGTTTTTT
V gene: TRBV5-1; clone size: -; J gene: TRBJ1-6; D gene: -; CDR3 protein: CASSLSGDDSPLHF; CDR3 DNA: TGCGCCAGCAGCTTGAGCGGGGATGATTCACCCCTCCACTTT
V gene: TRBV19; clone size: -; J gene: TRBJ1-4; D gene: -; CDR3 protein: CASATTGKLFF; CDR3 DNA: TGTGCCAGTGCCACAACAGGAAAACTGTTTTTT
V gene: TRBV13; clone size: -; J gene: TRBJ2-3; D gene: TRBD2; CDR3 protein: CASSRLAARYTQYF; CDR3 DNA: TGTGCCAGCAGCAGACTAGCGGCCCGGTATACGCAGTATTTT
V gene: TRBV6-4; clone size: few; J gene: TRBJ2-2; D gene: -; CDR3 protein: CASSDQAGNTGELFF; CDR3 DNA: TGTGCCAGCAGTGATCAGGCAGGGAACACCGGGGAGCTGTTTTTT
V gene: TRBV28; clone size: -; J gene: TRBJ1-5; D gene: -; CDR3 protein: CASSFRQGGNQPQHF; CDR3 DNA: TGTGCCAGCAGTTTTCGGCAGGGTGGCAATCAGCCCCAGCATTTT
V gene: TRBV7-2; clone size: -; J gene: TRBJ2-7; D gene: -; CDR3 protein: CASSLVPGLTYEQYF; CDR3 DNA: TGTGCCAGCAGCTTAGTTCCAGGGCTAACCTACGAGCAGTACTTC
V gene: TRBV30; clone size: -; J gene: TRBJ1-6; D gene: -; CDR3 protein: CASTNYDRIYNSPLHF; CDR3 DNA: TGTGCCTCAACTAATTACGACAGGATCTATAATTCACCCCTCCACTTT
V gene: TRBV3-1/TRBV3-2; clone size: -; J gene: TRBJ2-5; D gene: TRBD2; CDR3 protein: CASSQGLGRGTQETQYF; CDR3 DNA: TGTGCCAGCAGCCAAGGCCTCGGGCGGGGGACTCAAGAGACCCAGTACTTC
V gene: TRBV7-2; clone size: -; J gene: TRBJ1-3; D gene: -; CDR3 protein: CASSLDSRSGNTIYF; CDR3 DNA: TGTGCCAGCAGCTTAGACTCCCGCTCTGGAAACACCATATATTTT
V gene: TRBV6-5; clone size: once; J gene: TRBJ1-3; D gene: TRBD1; CDR3 protein: CASSYPDRIRNTIYF; CDR3 DNA: TGTGCCAGCAGTTACCCGGACAGGATCCGAAACACCATATATTTT
V gene: TRBV7-2; clone size: -; J gene: TRBJ1-2; D gene: TRBD1; CDR3 protein: CASSRDRRYGYTF; CDR3 DNA: TGTGCCAGCTCCCGGGACAGGCGGTATGGCTACACCTTC